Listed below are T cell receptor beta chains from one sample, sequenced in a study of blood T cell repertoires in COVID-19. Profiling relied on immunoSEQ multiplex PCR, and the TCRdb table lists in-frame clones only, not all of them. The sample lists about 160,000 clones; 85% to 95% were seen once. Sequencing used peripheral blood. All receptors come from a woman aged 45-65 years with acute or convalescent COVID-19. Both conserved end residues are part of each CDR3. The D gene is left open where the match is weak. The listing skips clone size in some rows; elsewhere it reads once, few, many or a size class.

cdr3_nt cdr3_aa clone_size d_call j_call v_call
TGTGCCAGTAGAGGGGTAGGGCGCACTGAAGCTTTCTTT CASRGVGRTEAFF NA NA TRBJ1-1 TRBV19
TGTGCCAGTAGTGGGGCCCCCGGGAGGAATGCTTTCTTT CASSGAPGRNAFF once NA TRBJ1-1 TRBV19
TGCAGTGCTAGTAGAGCGGGGGGGCCCTACGAGCAGTACTTC CSASRAGGPYEQYF NA TRBD2 TRBJ2-7 TRBV20-1
TGTGCCAGCAGCGACCGGGACAGGGGATTCCAGTGGTGGGATGAGCAGTTCTTC CASSDRDRGFQWWDEQFF NA TRBD1 TRBJ2-1 TRBV7-6
TGTGCCTGGAGTCCCCAGGGGCGGGTGAACACTGAAGCTTTCTTT CAWSPQGRVNTEAFF NA NA TRBJ1-1 TRBV30
TGTGCCACCAGTCGTAACTATGGCTACACCTTC CATSRNYGYTF NA NA TRBJ1-2 TRBV24-1
TGTGCCAGCAAAAAGGAGGTGGGGAATCAGCCCCAGCATTTT CASKKEVGNQPQHF NA NA TRBJ1-5 TRBV2
TGTGCCAGCAGCCTTAGACCTACCGGGACAGGGTACGATGAGGGCTACACCTTC CASSLRPTGTGYDEGYTF NA TRBD1 TRBJ1-2 TRBV7-9
TGCAGTGCTAGTACAGGGGGCTACGAGCAGTACTTC CSASTGGYEQYF NA TRBD1 TRBJ2-7 TRBV20-1
TGTGCCAGTAGTATACAAGGGACAATCGATGGCTACACCTTC CASSIQGTIDGYTF NA NA TRBJ1-2 TRBV19
TGTGCCAGCAGCAAACAGGGTAACTATGGCTACACCTTC CASSKQGNYGYTF NA NA TRBJ1-2 TRBV7-9
TGTGCCAGCAGCAAAACGGGACAGGGTAATGAAAAACTGTTTTTT CASSKTGQGNEKLFF NA TRBD1 TRBJ1-4 TRBV9
TGTGCCAGCAGCGACAGGGGTACTGGGGCCAACGTCCTGACTTTC CASSDRGTGANVLTF once TRBD1 TRBJ2-6 TRBV28
TGTGCCAGCAGCTCCCTCCAAAGCGGGGGGAGGGAGACCCAGTACTTC CASSSLQSGGRETQYF NA TRBD2 TRBJ2-5 TRBV3-1/TRBV3-2
TGCGCCACCCATTCCTCGACAGGGGAGGTCTCCTACGAGCAGTACTTC CATHSSTGEVSYEQYF NA TRBD1 TRBJ2-7 TRBV10-2
TGTGCCACATTAAGCGGCACCTCTAACTATGGCTACACCTTC CATLSGTSNYGYTF NA NA TRBJ1-2 TRBV10-3
TGCAGCGCCAGGGCCGGAAACACCATATATTTT CSARAGNTIYF few NA TRBJ1-3 TRBV29-1
TGCAGTGCCCCATGGAGAAATGAGCAGTTCTTC CSAPWRNEQFF few NA TRBJ2-1 TRBV20-1
TGTGCCAGCAGTGCACCTCGGACACCGGCCAATCAGCCCCAGCATTTT CASSAPRTPANQPQHF NA NA TRBJ1-5 TRBV2
TGTGCCACCAGCAGTCCCAGTCAGCCCCAGCATTTT CATSSPSQPQHF NA NA TRBJ1-5 TRBV15
TGTGCCAGCAGCACAGCCCTTCCGGGACTAGCGGGCGTTTACACAGATACGCAGTATTTT CASSTALPGLAGVYTDTQYF NA TRBD2 TRBJ2-3 TRBV7-9
TGTGCCAGCAGTCTACTGAAATTGGACAGAACCTACGAGCAGTACTTC CASSLLKLDRTYEQYF NA NA TRBJ2-7 TRBV28
TGTGCCAGCAGCTTCGGGGTAGCGGGAGAATGGGGTACGCAGTATTTT CASSFGVAGEWGTQYF NA TRBD2 TRBJ2-3 TRBV11-2
TGTGCCACCCGACAGGGGTGGGAAAAACTGTTTTTT CATRQGWEKLFF NA TRBD1 TRBJ1-4 TRBV6-5
TGCGCCAGCAGCCCGACGATTGGGGGCGACTATGGCTACACCTTC CASSPTIGGDYGYTF NA NA TRBJ1-2 TRBV4-3
TGTGCCAGCAGTATGTCTCTTGGCTACACCTTC CASSMSLGYTF NA NA TRBJ1-2 TRBV6-5
TGCAGTGCTAGTTGGAGGGGTACTGTGCTGGAGGGCTACACCTTC CSASWRGTVLEGYTF NA NA TRBJ1-2 TRBV20-1
TGTGCCAGCAGTTTCGGTCTAGCCGAGCAGTACTTC CASSFGLAEQYF NA NA TRBJ2-7 TRBV28
TGTGCCAGCAGCCCCGGACAGGGTGCGGCAGATACGCAGTATTTT CASSPGQGAADTQYF NA TRBD1 TRBJ2-3 TRBV7-3
TGCGCCAGCAGTCACAGGGGGAGCAATCAGCCCCAGCATTTT CASSHRGSNQPQHF NA TRBD1 TRBJ1-5 TRBV10-1
TGTGCCAGCAGTCCCAGGGACAGCTCATTCTTCGGCTACACCTTC CASSPRDSSFFGYTF NA TRBD1 TRBJ1-2 TRBV27
TGTGCCAGCAGCCCAACCCCCGGGACAGGGGGTATGAACACTGAAGCTTTCTTT CASSPTPGTGGMNTEAFF NA TRBD1 TRBJ1-1 TRBV16
TGCGCCAGCAGCTTGGGACAGGGGTCCGCTAACTGGGAGCAGTACTTC CASSLGQGSANWEQYF once TRBD1 TRBJ2-7 TRBV5-1
TGCGCCAGCAGCTTGGCCGGGACAGTCTCTAGCACAGATACGCAGTATTTT CASSLAGTVSSTDTQYF NA TRBD1 TRBJ2-3 TRBV5-1
TGCGCCAGCGGCGGTCCTCTCTGGGAGAACAATGAGCAGTTCTTC CASGGPLWENNEQFF NA NA TRBJ2-1 TRBV5-1
TGTGCTACGGGGGGGTTGCCTAACTATGGCTACACCTTC CATGGLPNYGYTF NA NA TRBJ1-2 TRBV6-5
TGTGCCAGTAGTACAAGCCGTTTCGGTAGCGGGAATTCCTACGAGCAGTACTTC CASSTSRFGSGNSYEQYF NA TRBD2 TRBJ2-7 TRBV19
TGTGCCAGTAGCGGGACAGGGGTCTCCTACAATGAGCAGTTCTTC CASSGTGVSYNEQFF NA TRBD1 TRBJ2-1 TRBV19
TGTGCCAGCAGCGCGGGTCTCAGGGAGGGGGAAGCTTTCTTT CASSAGLREGEAFF few NA TRBJ1-1 TRBV9
TGTGCCAGTACCGAAGGAGGGCATAGCAATCAGCCCCAGCATTTT CASTEGGHSNQPQHF NA NA TRBJ1-5 TRBV19
TGTGCCAGCAGTTTGGGAGGACGTCTTACCACCTACGAGCAGTACTTC CASSLGGRLTTYEQYF NA NA TRBJ2-7 TRBV28
TGTGCCAGCAGCCAAGTTGCGGGACTCTCAGACAATGAGCAGTTCTTC CASSQVAGLSDNEQFF NA NA TRBJ2-1 TRBV3-1/TRBV3-2
TGTGCCAGCAGCGGGACCCTGGGCGGAGGAGCCCCAGATACGCAGTATTTT CASSGTLGGGAPDTQYF NA NA TRBJ2-3 TRBV9